This TCR beta chain was captured by sequencing in a study of blood T cell repertoires in COVID-19. Study information: The study drew acute and convalescent COVID-19 samples from the United States, Italy and Spain.

This CDR3 is built from 14 residues. Trimming at V came to 0 bases and at J to 7 bases, leaving 3 bases not matched to a gene. Looked up from germline, CDR1 is SGHRS and CDR2 is YFSETQ. The authors' processing: Cell counts per sample came from amplifying reference gene primers. Here immunoSEQ multiplex PCR was the method, and the copy in TCRdb shows in-frame clones only, minus some. The V and J calls and clone size come from that table; D and trimming were worked out from the DNA. The sample has around 250,000 clones, around 83% seen once; the top ten hold 4.5% to 6.5%. This TCR was recovered from a man aged 80 or over with acute or convalescent COVID-19. The chain combines TRBV5-1 with TRBJ1-2; 10 bases fit TRBD1. The sequenced material came from peripheral blood. The CDR3 DNA reads as TGCGCCAGCAGCTTGGGACAGGGGGCTGGTGGCTACACCTTC. Encoded protein: CASSLGQGAGGYTF.